The rows below give T cell receptor beta chains drawn from one sample of a study of response to subunit inactivated influenza vaccine. TCRdb passed the RT-PCR reads through MiXCR, listing each CDR3 protein once. The sample contains about 240,000 distinct CDR3 sequences, about 12% of which appear only once. The input for sequencing was non-naive T cells sorted from PBMCs, taken less than 15 days before vaccination. The receptors were gathered from a man over 45 who received an inactivated influenza vaccine. Both conserved end residues are part of each CDR3. Each record gives: CDR3 protein, D gene, J gene, V gene. D genes are given only for firm matches.

CDR3: CSAREDTGNQPQHF; D: .; J: TRBJ1-5; V: TRBV20-1
CDR3: CASSLFLGADLNYGYTF; D: .; J: TRBJ1-2; V: TRBV7-2
CDR3: CSARDTLGNQPQHF; D: .; J: TRBJ1-5; V: TRBV20-1
CDR3: CASSVGTGELFF; D: .; J: TRBJ2-2; V: TRBV11-2
CDR3: CASSLFEGAWQPQHF; D: TRBD1; J: TRBJ1-5; V: TRBV28
CDR3: CASSSGTTDTQYF; D: .; J: TRBJ2-3; V: TRBV5-1
CDR3: CASSPGQKNIQYF; D: TRBD1; J: TRBJ2-4; V: TRBV4-1
CDR3: CASSLQEGVTEAFF; D: .; J: TRBJ1-1; V: TRBV7-2
CDR3: CASSLSVLSPLHF; D: .; J: TRBJ1-6; V: TRBV27
CDR3: CASSQDWGYEQYF; D: .; J: TRBJ2-7; V: TRBV4-1
CDR3: CASSLVFPYEQYF; D: .; J: TRBJ2-7; V: TRBV7-2
CDR3: CASPGDSNTEAFF; D: .; J: TRBJ1-1; V: TRBV3-1
CDR3: CASSPSTGRHGYTF; D: .; J: TRBJ1-2; V: TRBV4-3
CDR3: CATSRDRLGGSYEQYF; D: .; J: TRBJ2-7; V: TRBV15
CDR3: CACLGQTNSPLHF; D: .; J: TRBJ1-6; V: TRBV30
CDR3: CSLTGGDSPLHF; D: .; J: TRBJ1-6; V: TRBV20-1
CDR3: CASSPWTSANTGELFF; D: TRBD2; J: TRBJ2-2; V: TRBV27
CDR3: CASSVAGTLNTGELFF; D: .; J: TRBJ2-2; V: TRBV9
CDR3: CASSEAGTPETQYF; D: .; J: TRBJ2-5; V: TRBV6-1
CDR3: CSAHVDSHQPQHF; D: .; J: TRBJ1-5; V: TRBV20-1
CDR3: CASTTRGVASGGANF; D: TRBD2; J: TRBJ2-5; V: TRBV7-8
CDR3: CASTATGRNNYGYTF; D: TRBD1; J: TRBJ1-2; V: TRBV2
CDR3: CASSLGYGNSGISTDTQYF; D: TRBD2; J: TRBJ2-3; V: TRBV11-2
CDR3: CSAISTGGGTQYF; D: TRBD1; J: TRBJ2-5; V: TRBV20-1
CDR3: CASSFDSNTEAFF; D: .; J: TRBJ1-1; V: TRBV7-8
CDR3: CASSPRGGEQFF; D: .; J: TRBJ2-1; V: TRBV5-5
CDR3: CASSQETSWSAAFF; D: .; J: TRBJ1-1; V: TRBV3-1
CDR3: CASSLGIPTGELFF; D: .; J: TRBJ2-2; V: TRBV11-1
CDR3: CSASGLAGGLSSYNEQFF; D: TRBD2; J: TRBJ2-1; V: TRBV29-1
CDR3: CSASDIYTGELFF; D: .; J: TRBJ2-2; V: TRBV20-1
CDR3: CASSTHVGVYTEAFF; D: .; J: TRBJ1-1; V: TRBV28
CDR3: CASSLSDVENTEAFF; D: .; J: TRBJ1-1; V: TRBV7-8
CDR3: CASSLGGRTSYEQYF; D: .; J: TRBJ2-7; V: TRBV5-6
CDR3: CASSQDRARGALYEQYF; D: .; J: TRBJ2-7; V: TRBV4-3
CDR3: CASNRRGNGEAFF; D: .; J: TRBJ1-1; V: TRBV9
CDR3: CASSQDALAGGFDEQFF; D: TRBD2; J: TRBJ2-1; V: TRBV4-2
CDR3: CSVRTGDRNIQYF; D: .; J: TRBJ2-4; V: TRBV29-1
CDR3: CSAREEGTQSREQFF; D: .; J: TRBJ2-1; V: TRBV20-1